This TCR beta chain was retrieved from a study of shared clonotypes between healthy human individuals (dated by TCRdb to the early 2020s). Describing the broader study: Two women and three men aged 18 to 49 years were included in the cohort. For each donor, CD4 naive and CD4 memory were each given three plates, CD8 naive was given two plates, and CD8 memory was given one plate. To estimate repertoire size and how much clonotypes are shared between individuals, the study performed deep sequencing of blood TCR repertoires from five healthy adults. Different laboratories and diverse techniques were used to prepare libraries and sequence TCR repertoires, to increase sequencing depth and limit assay-specific biases. Each donor's leukapheresis produced roughly between roughly 0.9 and 9 billion PBMCs.

Healthy HIV-negative adults with no recently reported acute infections or vaccinations were included as donors. Every donor was a Caucasian adult living in Nashville, Tennessee, USA. Magnetic negative selection was used to enrich CD4+ T cells, after which naive cells were positively selected on CD45RA and the negative fraction became the memory subset. Blood was collected by leukapheresis, and PBMCs were isolated by Ficoll-Histopaque density gradient centrifugation and then cryopreserved in liquid nitrogen vapor phase. Purity and quantity of every magnetically sorted T cell population were checked by analytical flow cytometry. Genomic DNA was isolated from every sorted fraction and measured by UV absorbance on a Nanodrop 2000c. Concerning this clone: It lacks a known antigen. No base quality information exists; no much larger clone differs at one position. Distinct nucleotide sequences in the sample also encode this CDR3.

V is pared back by 6 bases and J by 0 bases, with 12 bases lying between the germline termini. CDR1 and CDR2 are drawn from the germline V gene: KGHSH, LQKENI. There are 15 amino acids in the CDR3, from cysteine to phenylalanine inclusive. The kept DNA is CDR3 alone, 45 bases in frame from the first base. General conclusions and limits of the study: Clonotypes shared by all four sorted-subset donors showed higher generation probabilities than non-shared clonotypes. Because the study included only a small number of donors, the genetic and exposure-history diversity represented was limited. Naive subsets generally had larger estimated clonotype richness than memory subsets. Even with the large sequencing depth, rarefaction of the sorted-subset datasets indicated that sequencing was incomplete. When several donors were compared, the shared fraction of clonotypes was about 5% for naive CD4, roughly 3.3% for naive CD8, 2.3% for memory CD4, and 0.4% for memory CD8. Only blood was sampled, and tissue TCR repertoires likely differ from those in blood. Pairwise subsampling indicated that sequencing depth was expected to affect the degree of clonotype sharing among donors.

Using the deep immunoSEQ assay, TCR CDR3 regions were amplified from genomic DNA by multiplex PCR. For each cell subset, the extracted genomic DNA was distributed evenly across all wells of several immunoSEQ 96-well plates, and each plate served as one replicate. For sorted subsets, each replicate PCR was loaded with roughly 200 ng genomic DNA, equivalent to 30,000 or so T cell genomes. The purified libraries were quantified using a Qubit 3.0 fluorometer, sized with a Bioanalyzer 2100, and then quantified again using the KAPA Library Quantification kit. A separate single-read 150-cycle Illumina NextSeq 550 flow cell was used to sequence each immunoSEQ 96-well plate. Per the source publication's procedure: Because the immunoSEQ output included only junctional sequences and no quality scores, the filtering could not be the same as the filtering used for full-length reads. To assign V/J genes and CDR3, sequences were annotated using PyIR, a Python wrapper for IgBLAST v1.9, with IMGT germline references. Reads were removed for weak V/J assignments (E-value above 1e-6), missing CDR3, stop codons, out-of-frame junctions, or ambiguous translated residues. V3J clonotypes were defined as sequences sharing an identical inferred V gene, J gene, and CDR3 amino acid sequence. Percentage overlap between repertoires was calculated by dividing the number of shared unique clonotypes by the size of the smaller repertoire. Richness of each repertoire was evaluated using RTK rarefaction, the Chao1 estimator, and Recon v2.1 estimates of unobserved clonotypes. OLGA was used to compute generation probabilities for all TCRbeta clonotypes that the gDNA method yielded from a handful of donors. TCRdb holds this immuneACCESS table with in-frame rearrangements only. Some clones are missing; in checked studies, unresolved V genes explain under half, and the rest has no known cause. V, J and clone size were drawn from that table, and D and trimming were deduced from the DNA. In this sample the table shows a few million clones, around nine tenths of which occur a single time. Over 0.12% of the sample goes to the ten largest clones.

The TCR was taken from a man aged 18 to 30 in good health. The sample comprised naive CD4+ T cells sorted from blood. This sample's cell subset or site label indicates: CD45RA+ positively selected. Rearrangement joined TRBV18 to TRBJ2-4; the D gene is possibly TRBD2, with 6 bases matching. CDR3 loop: CASSPGELAKNIQYF. At the DNA level, the sequence is TGTGCCAGCTCGCCGGGGGAGCTAGCCAAAAACATTCAGTACTTC.